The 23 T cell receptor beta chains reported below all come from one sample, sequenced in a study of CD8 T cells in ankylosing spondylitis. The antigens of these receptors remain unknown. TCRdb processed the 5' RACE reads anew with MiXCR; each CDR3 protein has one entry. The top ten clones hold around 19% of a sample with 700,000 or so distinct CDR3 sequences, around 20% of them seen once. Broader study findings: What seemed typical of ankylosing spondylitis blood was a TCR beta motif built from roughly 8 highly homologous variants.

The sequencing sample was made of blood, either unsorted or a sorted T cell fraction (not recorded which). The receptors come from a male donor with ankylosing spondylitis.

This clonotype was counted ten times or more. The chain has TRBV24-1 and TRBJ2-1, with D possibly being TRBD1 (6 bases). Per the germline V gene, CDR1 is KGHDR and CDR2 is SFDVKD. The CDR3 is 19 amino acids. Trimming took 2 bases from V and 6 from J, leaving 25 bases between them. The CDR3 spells CATSDYPSLQGRNTNEQFF. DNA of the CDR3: TGTGCCACCAGTGATTACCCAAGTTTACAGGGCCGAAACACCAATGAGCAGTTCTTC.

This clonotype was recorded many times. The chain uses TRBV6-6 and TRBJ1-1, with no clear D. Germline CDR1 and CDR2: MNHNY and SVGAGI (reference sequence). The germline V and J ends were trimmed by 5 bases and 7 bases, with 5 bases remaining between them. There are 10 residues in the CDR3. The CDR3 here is CASSGVEAFF. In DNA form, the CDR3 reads TGTGCCAGCAGTGGGGTTGAAGCTTTCTTT.

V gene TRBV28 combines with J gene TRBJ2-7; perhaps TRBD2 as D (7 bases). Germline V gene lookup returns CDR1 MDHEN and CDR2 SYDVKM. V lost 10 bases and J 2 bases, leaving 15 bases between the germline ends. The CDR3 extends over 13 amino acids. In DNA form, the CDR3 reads TGTGCCACCAAGGGGGGGACTCCCTACGAGCAGTACTTC. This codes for CATKGGTPYEQYF. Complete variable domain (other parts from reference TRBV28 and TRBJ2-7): DVKVTQSSRYLVKRTGEKVFLECVQDMDHENMFWYRQDPGLGLRLIYFSYDVKMKEKGDIPEGYSVSREKKERFSLILESASTNQTSMYLCATKGGTPYEQYFGPGTRLTVT.

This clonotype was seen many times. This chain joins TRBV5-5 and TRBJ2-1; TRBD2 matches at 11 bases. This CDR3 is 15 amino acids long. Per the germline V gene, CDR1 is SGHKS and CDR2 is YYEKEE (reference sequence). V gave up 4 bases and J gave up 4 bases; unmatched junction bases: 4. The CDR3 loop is CASSLSGGVYNEQFF. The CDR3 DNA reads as TGTGCCAGCAGCCTTAGCGGGGGGGTTTACAATGAGCAGTTCTTC.

The CDR3 nucleotides are TGTGCCAGCCTACCAGAGACAGCGATGAACACTGAAGCTTTCTTT. Translated, it gives CASLPETAMNTEAFF. The chain couples TRBV28 to TRBJ1-1, with D maybe TRBD1 (5 bases). Germline loops: CDR1 MDHEN, CDR2 SYDVKM. The CDR3 loop spans 15 amino acids. V dropped 8 bases and J dropped 0 bases, with 16 bases sitting between them.

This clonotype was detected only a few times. CDR3 loop: CASSLRDPTNEKLFF. CDR3 nucleotides: TGCGCCAGCAGCCTCAGGGATCCAACTAATGAAAAACTGTTTTTT. The V and J genes are TRBV5-1 and TRBJ1-4; D perhaps matches TRBD1 (5 bases). This CDR3 is built from 15 residues. Germline V CDR1 and CDR2: SGHRS, YFSETQ. Deletions cut 4 bases from V and 0 bases from J, with 10 bases between.

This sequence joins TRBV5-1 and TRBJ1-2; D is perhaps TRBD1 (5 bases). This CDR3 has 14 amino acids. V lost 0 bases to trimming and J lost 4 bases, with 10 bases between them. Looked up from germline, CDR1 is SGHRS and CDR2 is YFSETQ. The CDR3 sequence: CASSLERQGYGYTF. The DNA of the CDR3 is TGCGCCAGCAGCTTGGAGCGGCAGGGCTATGGCTACACCTTC.

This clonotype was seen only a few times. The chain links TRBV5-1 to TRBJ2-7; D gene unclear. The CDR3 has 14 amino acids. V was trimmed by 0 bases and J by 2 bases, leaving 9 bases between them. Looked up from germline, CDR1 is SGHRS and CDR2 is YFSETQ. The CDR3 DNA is TGCGCCAGCAGCTTGGGTCCCGTTACCTACGAGCAGTACTTC. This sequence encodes CASSLGPVTYEQYF.

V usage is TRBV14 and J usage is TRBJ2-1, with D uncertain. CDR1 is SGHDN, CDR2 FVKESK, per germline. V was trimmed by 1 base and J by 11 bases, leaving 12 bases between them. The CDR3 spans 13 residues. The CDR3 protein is CASSQGPPPQQFF. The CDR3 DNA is TGTGCCAGCAGCCAAGGGCCCCCTCCCCAGCAGTTCTTC. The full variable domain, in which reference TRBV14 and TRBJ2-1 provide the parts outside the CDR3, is EAGVTQFPSHSVIEKGQTVTLRCDPISGHDNLYWYRRVMGKEIKFLLHFVKESKQDESGMPNNRFLAERTGGTYSTLKVQPAELEDSGVYFCASSQGPPPQQFFGPGTRLTVL.

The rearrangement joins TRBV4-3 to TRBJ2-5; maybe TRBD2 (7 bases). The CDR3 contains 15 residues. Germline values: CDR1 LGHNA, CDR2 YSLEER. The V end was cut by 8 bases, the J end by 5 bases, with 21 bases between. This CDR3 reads CASPPNREGSETQYF. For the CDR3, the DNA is TGCGCCAGCCCCCCCAACAGGGAGGGTTCGGAGACCCAGTACTTC.

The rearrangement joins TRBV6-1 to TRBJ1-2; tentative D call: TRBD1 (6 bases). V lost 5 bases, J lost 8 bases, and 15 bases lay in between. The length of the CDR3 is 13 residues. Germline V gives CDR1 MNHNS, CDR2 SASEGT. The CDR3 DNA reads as TGTGCCAGCAGTCCGGGGGGGGCGGTGGGCTACACCTTC. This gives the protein CASSPGGAVGYTF.

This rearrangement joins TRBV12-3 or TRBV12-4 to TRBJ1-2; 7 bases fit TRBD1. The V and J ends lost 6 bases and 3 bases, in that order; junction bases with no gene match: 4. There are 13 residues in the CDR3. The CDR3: CASSTGTDYGYTF. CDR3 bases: TGTGCCAGCAGCACCGGGACAGACTATGGCTACACCTTC.

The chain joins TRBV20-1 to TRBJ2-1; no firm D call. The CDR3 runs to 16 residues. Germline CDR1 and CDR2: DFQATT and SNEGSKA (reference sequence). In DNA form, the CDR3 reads TGCAGATGTAGAACATGGGGTCCGAGCTCCTACAATGAGCAGTTCTTC. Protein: CRCRTWGPSSYNEQFF.

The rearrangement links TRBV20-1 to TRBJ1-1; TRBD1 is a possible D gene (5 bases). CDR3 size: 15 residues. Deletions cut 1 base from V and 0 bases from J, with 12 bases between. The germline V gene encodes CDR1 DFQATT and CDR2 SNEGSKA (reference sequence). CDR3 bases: TGCAGTGCTAGAGTTCCCAGGGCGGTGAACACTGAAGCTTTCTTT. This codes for CSARVPRAVNTEAFF.

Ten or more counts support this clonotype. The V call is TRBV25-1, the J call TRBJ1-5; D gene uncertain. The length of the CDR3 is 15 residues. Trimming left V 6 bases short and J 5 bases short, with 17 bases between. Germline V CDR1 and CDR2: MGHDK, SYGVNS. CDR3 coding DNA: TGTGCCAGCAGCGCATCCCGGGCTGGCGATCAGCCCCAGCATTTT. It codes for CASSASRAGDQPQHF.

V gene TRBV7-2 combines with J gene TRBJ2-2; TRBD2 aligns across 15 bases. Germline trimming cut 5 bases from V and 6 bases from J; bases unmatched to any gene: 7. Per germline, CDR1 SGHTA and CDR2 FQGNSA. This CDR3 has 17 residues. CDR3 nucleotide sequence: TGTGCCAGCAGCCGGACTAGCGGGAGGGCCCTATCCGGGGAGCTGTTTTTT. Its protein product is CASSRTSGRALSGELFF.

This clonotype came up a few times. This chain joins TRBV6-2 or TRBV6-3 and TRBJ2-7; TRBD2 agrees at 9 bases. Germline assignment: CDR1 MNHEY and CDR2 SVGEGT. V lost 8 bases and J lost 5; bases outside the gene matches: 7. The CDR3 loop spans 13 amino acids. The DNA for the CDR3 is TGTGCCAGCGTAGCGGGAGCTGGCCACGAGCAGTACTTC. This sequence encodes CASVAGAGHEQYF.

The CDR3 reads CASSYFSGPYNEQFF. CDR3 bases: TGTGCCAGCAGTTACTTTAGCGGACCCTACAATGAGCAGTTCTTC. The chain links TRBV6-5 to TRBJ2-1; D perhaps matches TRBD2 (6 bases). CDR1 and CDR2 from the germline V gene are MNHEY and SVGAGI. Trimming shortened V by 1 base and J by 2 bases, and 9 bases separated the two germline ends. The CDR3 is 15 amino acids.

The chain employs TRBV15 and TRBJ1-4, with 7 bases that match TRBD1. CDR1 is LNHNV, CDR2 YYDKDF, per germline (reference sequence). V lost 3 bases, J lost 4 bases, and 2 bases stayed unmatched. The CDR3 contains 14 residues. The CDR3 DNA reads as TGTGCCACCAGCAGGACAGGGAGTAATGAAAAACTGTTTTTT. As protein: CATSRTGSNEKLFF.

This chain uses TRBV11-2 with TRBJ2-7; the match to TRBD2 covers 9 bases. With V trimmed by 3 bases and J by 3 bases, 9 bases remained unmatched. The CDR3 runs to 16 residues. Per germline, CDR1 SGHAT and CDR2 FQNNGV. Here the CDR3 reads CASSFVSGRIVYEQYF. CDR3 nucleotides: TGTGCCAGCAGCTTCGTTAGCGGGAGAATCGTCTACGAGCAGTACTTC.

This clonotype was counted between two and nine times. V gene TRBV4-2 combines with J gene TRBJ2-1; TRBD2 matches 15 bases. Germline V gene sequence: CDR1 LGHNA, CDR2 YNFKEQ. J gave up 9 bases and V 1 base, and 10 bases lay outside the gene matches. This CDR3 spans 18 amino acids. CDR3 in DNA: TGTGCCAGCAGCCAAGGGGCAGGACTAGCGGGGGGGCAAGGTGAGCAGTTCTTC. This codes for CASSQGAGLAGGQGEQFF.

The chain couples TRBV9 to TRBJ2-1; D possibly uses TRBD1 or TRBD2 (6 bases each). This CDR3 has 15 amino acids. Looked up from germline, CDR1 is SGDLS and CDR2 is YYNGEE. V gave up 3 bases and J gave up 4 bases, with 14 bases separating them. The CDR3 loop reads CASSAQGTLYNEQFF. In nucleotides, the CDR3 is TGTGCCAGCAGCGCCCAGGGGACTTTATACAATGAGCAGTTCTTC.

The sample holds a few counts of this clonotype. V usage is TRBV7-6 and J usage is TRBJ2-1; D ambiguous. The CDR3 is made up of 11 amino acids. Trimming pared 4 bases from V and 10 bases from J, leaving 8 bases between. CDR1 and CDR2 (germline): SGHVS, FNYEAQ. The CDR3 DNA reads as TGTGCCAGCAGCTCCATGTACGAGCAGTTCTTC. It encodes CASSSMYEQFF. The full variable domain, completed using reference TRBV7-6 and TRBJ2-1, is GAGVSQSPRYKVTKRGQDVALRCDPISGHVSLYWYRQALGQGPEFLTYFNYEAQQDKSGLPNDRFSAERPEGSISTLTIQRTEQRDSAMYRCASSSMYEQFFGPGTRLTVL.